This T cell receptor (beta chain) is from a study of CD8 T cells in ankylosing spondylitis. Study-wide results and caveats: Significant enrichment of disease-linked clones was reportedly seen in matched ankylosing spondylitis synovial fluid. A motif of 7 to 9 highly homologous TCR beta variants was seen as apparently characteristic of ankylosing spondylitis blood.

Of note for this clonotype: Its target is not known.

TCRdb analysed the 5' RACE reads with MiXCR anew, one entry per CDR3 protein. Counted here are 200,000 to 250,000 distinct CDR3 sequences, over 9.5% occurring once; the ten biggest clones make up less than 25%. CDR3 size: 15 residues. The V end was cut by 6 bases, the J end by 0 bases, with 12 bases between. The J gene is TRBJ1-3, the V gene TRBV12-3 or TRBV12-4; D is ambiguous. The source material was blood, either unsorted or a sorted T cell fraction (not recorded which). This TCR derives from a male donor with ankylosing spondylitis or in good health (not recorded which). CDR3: CASSQHLISGNTIYF. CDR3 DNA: TGTGCCAGCAGCCAACACCTGATCTCTGGAAACACCATATATTTT.